This record looks at one T cell receptor beta chain sequence and its context. The data were taken from a study of shared clonotypes between healthy human individuals. Original processing notes: Filtering was not the same, since immunoSEQ gave junction-only sequences without quality scores. Only in-frame clones appear in the TCRdb table, and some are missing; sequencing was by immunoSEQ multiplex PCR. V and J calls and clone size are copied from that table; D and trimming were computed from the DNA. The repertoire includes about 490,000 clones, approximately 80% of them detected once, and roughly 13% sits in the top ten. This CDR3 region has 12 residues. The germline V and J ends were trimmed by 0 bases and 10 bases, with 8 bases remaining between them. Germline V CDR1 and CDR2: SGHRS, YFSETQ.

The chain has TRBV5-1 and TRBJ2-1; possible D gene TRBD1, 5 bases. This TCR derives from a woman aged 40-49 years in good health. Some clones in this sample may be carry-over from other donors' samples. What was sequenced was PBMCs. CDR3 sequence: CASSLARVEQFF. The CDR3 DNA sequence: TGCGCCAGCAGCTTGGCCAGGGTGGAGCAGTTCTTC.